This TCR beta chain is from a study of cytomegalovirus exposure and HLA in healthy donors. The PCR made use of 60 Vbeta and 13 Jbeta primers. Sequenced by immunoSEQ multiplex PCR; TCRdb stores in-frame clones only, minus some. The table includes about 160,000 clones, under 90% detected once. The clonotype comes from a man aged 25-45 years in good health and CMV-seronegative. Sequences were obtained from PBMCs.

This CDR3 reads CASSKERGGLSEQFF. In DNA form, the CDR3 reads TGTGCCAGCAGTAAGGAGCGGGGGGGCCTCAGTGAGCAGTTCTTC. The rearrangement uses TRBV7-2 and TRBJ2-1, with 10 bases fitting TRBD2. The CDR3 sequence is 15 residues long. The V gene's germline CDR1 is SGHTA and CDR2 FQGNSA. J lost 9 bases, V lost 6 bases, and 11 bases had no gene match.